Below are 32 T cell receptor beta chains sequenced from a single sample in a study of shared clonotypes between healthy human individuals. Here immunoSEQ multiplex PCR was the method, and the copy in TCRdb shows in-frame clones only, minus some. The top ten hold roughly 0.36% of the sample, which has 2.3 million or so clones, more than 85% seen once. The sequencing input was naive CD4+ T cells from PBMCs. Subset here: CD45RA+ positively selected. The source of these receptors is a man aged 18-30 years in good health. Some clones in this sample may be carry-over from other donors' samples.

As to this clone: Other DNA sequences of this sample code for an identical CDR3. V usage is TRBV29-1 and J usage is TRBJ1-3; no clear D gene. The ends were cut back, 1 base at V and 2 bases at J, with 3 bases in the middle. The germline V gene has CDR1 SQVTM and CDR2 ANQGSEA. The CDR3 spans 12 residues. Here the CDR3 reads CSVEVPGNTIYF. DNA for the CDR3: TGCAGCGTTGAAGTCCCTGGAAACACCATATATTTT.

The chain employs TRBV9 and TRBJ2-3; D call uncertain. Per the germline V gene, CDR1 is SGDLS and CDR2 is YYNGEE. Trimming shortened V by 3 bases and J by 2 bases, and 10 bases separated the two germline ends. This CDR3 contains 14 residues. CDR3 protein: CASSAGPHTDTQYF. DNA of the CDR3: TGTGCCAGCAGCGCCGGGCCCCACACAGATACGCAGTATTTT.

In DNA, the CDR3 is TGTGCCAGCAGCCAGGAGAGCGGACAGGGCGTGCGGCAGTACTTC. Amino acids: CASSQESGQGVRQYF. This chain links TRBV5-4 with TRBJ2-7; the match to TRBD1 covers 8 bases. CDR1 is SGHNT and CDR2 is YYREEE in the germline V gene (reference sequence). The V segment lost 4 bases and the J segment 9 bases; nucleotides outside the gene matches: 15. The CDR3 runs to 15 residues.

This clone was recorded once. This sample includes further DNA sequences coding for the same CDR3. The chain has TRBV6-5 and TRBJ1-3; 7 nucleotides agree with TRBD1. J gave up 0 bases and V 6 bases, and 5 bases lay outside the gene matches. The CDR3 is 15 amino acids. Looked up from germline, CDR1 is MNHEY and CDR2 is SVGAGI. The CDR3 DNA follows: TGTGCCAGCAGGCGCACAGGGGACTCTGGAAACACCATATATTTT. Its translation is CASRRTGDSGNTIYF.

The chain is built from TRBV5-1 and TRBJ2-1; no definite D call. Looked up from germline, CDR1 is SGHRS and CDR2 is YFSETQ. The CDR3 contains 16 residues. The V end lost 0 bases, the J end lost 8 bases, and 18 bases lay between the germline ends. As DNA, the CDR3 is TGCGCCAGCAGCTTGGCCAGCGCGCCGAAAATGTATGAGCAGTTCTTC. It encodes CASSLASAPKMYEQFF.

The rearrangement joins TRBV5-5 to TRBJ1-5; no clear D gene. CDR1 is SGHKS and CDR2 is YYEKEE in the germline V gene (reference sequence). With 0 bases removed from V and 4 bases from J, the gap between germline ends came to 5 bases. The CDR3 runs 13 residues. CDR3 amino acids: CASSLGANQPQHF. CDR3 coding DNA: TGTGCCAGCAGCTTGGGAGCAAATCAGCCCCAGCATTTT.

V usage is TRBV28 and J usage is TRBJ2-7, with 8 bases fitting TRBD2. Per germline, CDR1 MDHEN and CDR2 SYDVKM. J lost 4 bases, V lost 4 bases, and 9 bases had no gene match. The CDR3 spans 15 residues. This CDR3 is CASSSPSGYQYEQYF. CDR3 nucleotides: TGTGCCAGCAGTTCCCCTAGCGGGTATCAATACGAGCAGTACTTC. Full variable domain (remainder filled in from reference TRBV28 and TRBJ2-7): DVKVTQSSRYLVKRTGEKVFLECVQDMDHENMFWYRQDPGLGLRLIYFSYDVKMKEKGDIPEGYSVSREKKERFSLILESASTNQTSMYLCASSSPSGYQYEQYFGPGTRLTVT.

The genes are TRBV5-1 and TRBJ2-6, with 9 positions matching TRBD1. This CDR3 region has 19 residues. The germline gives CDR1 SGHRS, CDR2 YFSETQ. V lost 0 bases and J lost 0; bases outside the gene matches: 7. CDR3 nucleotides: TGCGCCAGCAGCTTGGGGGACAGGGCTATTAGCTCTGGGGCCAACGTCCTGACTTTC. Protein product: CASSLGDRAISSGANVLTF.

The chain uses TRBV29-1 and TRBJ1-2; TRBD1 matches at 7 bases. Germline CDR1 is SQVTM and CDR2 is ANQGSEA. The V gene end was trimmed by 7 bases and the J gene end by 1 base; junction bases not matched to a gene: 12. The CDR3 is 15 residues long. CDR3 bases: TGCAGCGCTATAAAAAAGGGGGCGAGTAACTATGGCTACACCTTC. Amino acids: CSAIKKGASNYGYTF.

This chain joins TRBV28 and TRBJ1-4, with 11 bases aligning to TRBD1. There are 15 residues in the CDR3. With 6 bases clipped from V and 8 bases from J, the junction kept 8 bases outside the gene matches. The germline V gene encodes CDR1 MDHEN and CDR2 SYDVKM. The CDR3 protein is CASRTGQGAWEKLFF. The CDR3, as DNA: TGTGCCAGCAGAACTGGACAGGGGGCTTGGGAAAAACTGTTTTTT.

Of note for this clone: This same CDR3 is encoded by further DNA sequences in the sample. The J gene is TRBJ2-1, the V gene TRBV20-1, with D unresolved. V was trimmed by 2 bases and J by 2 bases, leaving 1 base between them. Per the germline V gene, CDR1 is DFQATT and CDR2 is SNEGSKA (reference sequence). The CDR3 is 11 residues long. The chain's CDR3 is CSARPYNEQFF. CDR3 DNA sequence: TGCAGTGCTAGACCCTACAATGAGCAGTTCTTC.

This chain links TRBV30 with TRBJ1-3; D is undetermined. Germline V CDR1 and CDR2: GTSNPN, SVGIG (reference sequence). Deletions cut 1 base from V and 3 bases from J, with 10 bases between. The CDR3 is made up of 14 amino acids. In DNA, the CDR3 is TGTGCCTGGAGTGCCGACCAGAATGGAAACACCATATATTTT. Translating gives CAWSADQNGNTIYF.

The chain has TRBV12-5 and TRBJ1-1, with D uncertain. The length of the CDR3 is 14 residues. Germline V gene lookup returns CDR1 LGHNT and CDR2 FRNRAP. The CDR3 nucleotides read TGTGCCTCGGTTCTGGATGGACCGAACACTGAAGCTTTCTTT. This encodes CASVLDGPNTEAFF. The entire variable domain, with the rest obtained from reference TRBV12-5 and TRBJ1-1, is as follows: DARVTQTPRHKVTEMGQEVTMRCQPILGHNTVFWYRQTMMQGLELLAYFRNRAPLDDSGMPKDRFSAEMPDATLATLKIQPSEPRDSAVYFCASVLDGPNTEAFFGQGTRLTVV.

This clone was counted between two and nine times. This sample includes further DNA sequences coding for the same CDR3. CDR3 nucleotides: TGTGCCAGCAGCTTGGGGGGCACAGATACGCAGTATTTT. This sequence encodes CASSLGGTDTQYF. This rearrangement joins TRBV5-4 to TRBJ2-3; D unclear. The CDR3 is 13 residues long. Per germline, CDR1 SGHNT and CDR2 YYREEE (reference sequence). V dropped 0 bases and J dropped 1 base, with 3 bases sitting between them.

V and J are TRBV29-1 and TRBJ2-3; D is uncertain. CDR3 length: 13 residues. CDR1 SQVTM and CDR2 ANQGSEA come from the germline V gene. With 6 bases removed from V and 5 bases from J, the gap between germline ends came to 15 bases. As DNA, the CDR3 is TGCAGCGTCGCTACGATCAGCCGAGATACGCAGTATTTT. This sequence encodes CSVATISRDTQYF.

V usage is TRBV5-1 and J usage is TRBJ2-2; weak D call: TRBD1 (5 bases). The CDR3 has 15 residues. Germline CDR1 is SGHRS and CDR2 is YFSETQ. V was shortened by 4 bases and J by 3 bases, with 13 bases between the two germline ends. CDR3: CASSPEPRDTGELFF. CDR3 DNA: TGCGCCAGCAGCCCGGAACCCAGGGACACCGGGGAGCTGTTTTTT.

The V gene is TRBV5-4, the J gene TRBJ1-2, with D possibly matching TRBD1 (6 bases). The V gene lost 4 bases and the J gene lost 7 bases, with 14 bases spanning the gap. Germline V gene data show CDR1 as SGHNT and CDR2 as YYREEE (reference sequence). The CDR3 contains 13 residues. CDR3 in amino acids: CASSQEGEGGYTF. The CDR3 DNA sequence: TGTGCCAGCAGCCAAGAGGGGGAAGGTGGCTACACCTTC. Supplemented by reference TRBV5-4 and TRBJ1-2, the full variable domain reads ETGVTQSPTHLIKTRGQQVTLRCSSQSGHNTVSWYQQALGQGPQFIFQYYREEENGRGNFPPRFSGLQFPNYSSELNVNALELDDSALYLCASSQEGEGGYTFGSGTRLTVV.

This clone was found a few times. The chain combines TRBV2 with TRBJ1-5, with D maybe TRBD1 (5 bases). Germline CDR1 is SNHLY and CDR2 is FYNNEI. This CDR3 has 15 amino acids. The V and J ends lost 1 base and 7 bases respectively, with 14 bases between them. CDR3 in DNA: TGTGCCAGCAGTGAAGGAGGGGTCGGGAGGCAGCCCCAGCATTTT. It yields the protein CASSEGGVGRQPQHF.

The chain has TRBV6-6 and TRBJ1-2, with a weak D call TRBD1 (6 bases). V dropped 8 bases and J dropped 6 bases, with 13 bases sitting between them. The CDR3 runs to 12 residues. The germline V gene encodes CDR1 MNHNY and CDR2 SVGAGI (reference sequence). CDR3 region: CASSKRGDGYTF. In nucleotides, the CDR3 is TGTGCCAGCTCGAAGAGGGGGGATGGCTACACCTTC.

CDR3 sequence: CASSQSGGEIGYF. Written as DNA, the CDR3 is TGCGCCAGCAGTCAATCAGGAGGGGAAATAGGGTACTTC. The chain has TRBV23-1 and TRBJ2-7; TRBD2 might be the D (6 bases). TRBV23-1 is an ORF; its function is uncertain. This CDR3 region has 13 residues. Trimming removed 0 bases from V and 12 bases from J, with 15 bases in between.

Here the CDR3 DNA reads TGTGCCAGCAGCCCATACGGGACCGGGGAGCTGTTTTTT. It translates to CASSPYGTGELFF. The V gene is TRBV11-3, the J gene TRBJ2-2; D remains ambiguous. The V end lost 5 bases, the J end lost 5 bases, and 9 bases lay between the germline ends. This CDR3 is built from 13 residues. Germline V gene lookup returns CDR1 SGHNT and CDR2 YENEEA.

The chain carries TRBV18 and TRBJ2-5, with D possibly matching TRBD1 (5 bases). This CDR3 region has 14 residues. Germline loops: CDR1 KGHSH, CDR2 LQKENI. Trimming left V 1 base short and J 1 base short, with 7 bases between. CDR3 region: CASSPLRAQETQYF. CDR3 bases: TGTGCCAGCTCACCACTCAGGGCCCAAGAGACCCAGTACTTC.

The J gene is TRBJ2-5, the V gene TRBV18; a weak D match, TRBD2 (6 bases). Germline V gene sequence: CDR1 KGHSH, CDR2 LQKENI. V was pared by 8 bases and J by 2 bases, with 12 bases between. CDR3 length: 13 amino acids. Written as DNA, the CDR3 is TGTGCCAGCCTAAGGAGGGCTCAAGAGACCCAGTACTTC. Residues: CASLRRAQETQYF.

The chain recombines TRBV6-5 with TRBJ1-5, with D possibly TRBD1 on 5 matching bases. The CDR3 totals 14 residues. CDR1 and CDR2 (germline): MNHEY, SVGAGI. The ends were cut back, 5 bases at V and 3 bases at J, with 11 bases in the middle. DNA for the CDR3: TGTGCCAGCAGTCCAAGACAGTACAATCAGCCCCAGCATTTT. Translation: CASSPRQYNQPQHF.

The chain is built from TRBV27 and TRBJ2-7; D is unclear. The CDR3 is 15 residues long. Trimming cost V 2 bases and J 0 bases, with 11 bases left between them. Germline CDR1 is MNHEY and CDR2 is SMNVEV (reference sequence). The CDR3: CASSLNFWGSYEQYF. In DNA form, the CDR3 reads TGTGCCAGCAGTTTAAATTTTTGGGGCTCCTACGAGCAGTACTTC.

CDR3 region: CARSIGSRGRVTEAFF. The CDR3 DNA follows: TGTGCCAGAAGCATTGGGTCCAGGGGGCGTGTCACTGAAGCTTTCTTT. The genes are TRBV5-3 and TRBJ1-1; 8 bases align to TRBD1. TRBV5-3 counts as an open reading frame of uncertain function. V shed 4 bases, J shed 4 bases, and the junction held 12 bases outside the gene matches. The CDR3 is 16 amino acids.

The V gene is TRBV11-2, the J gene TRBJ1-2; D is uncertain. V lost 5 bases, J lost 8 bases, and 15 bases lay in between. Germline V CDR1 and CDR2: SGHAT, FQNNGV. The CDR3 spans 13 residues. CDR3 sequence: CASSNEPRGGYTF. As DNA, the CDR3 is TGTGCCAGCAGCAACGAGCCACGGGGAGGCTACACCTTC. Full variable domain (missing parts from reference TRBV11-2 and TRBJ1-2): EAGVAQSPRYKIIEKRQSVAFWCNPISGHATLYWYQQILGQGPKLLIQFQNNGVVDDSQLPKDRFSAERLKGVDSTLKIQPAKLEDSAVYLCASSNEPRGGYTFGSGTRLTVV.

V gene TRBV7-9 combines with J gene TRBJ2-2; 7 bases agree with TRBD1. Trimming took 4 bases from V and 0 from J; bases not matched to a gene: 5. The germline V gene encodes CDR1 SEHNR and CDR2 FQNEAQ (reference sequence). The CDR3 has 16 amino acids. CDR3 protein: CASSWTGGPNTGELFF. The CDR3 DNA is TGTGCCAGCAGCTGGACAGGAGGCCCGAACACCGGGGAGCTGTTTTTT.

V gene TRBV2 combines with J gene TRBJ2-3, with a possible D match to TRBD2 (6 bases). Germline V gene sequence: CDR1 SNHLY, CDR2 FYNNEI. The CDR3 totals 14 residues. Trimming removed 7 bases at V and 2 bases at J, with 13 bases between. CDR3 nucleotides: TGTGCCAGCATGGCGGGACCGTTCACAGATACGCAGTATTTT. Translated, it gives CASMAGPFTDTQYF. Full variable domain (rest looked up from reference TRBV2 and TRBJ2-3): EPEVTQTPSHQVTQMGQEVILRCVPISNHLYFYWYRQILGQKVEFLVSFYNNEISEKSEIFDDQFSVERPDGSNFTLKIRSTKLEDSAMYFCASMAGPFTDTQYFGPGTRLTVL.

This chain joins TRBV19 and TRBJ1-2, with TRBD1 matching over 10 bases. After removal of 4 bases from V and 7 bases from J, the junction contained 9 bases not matched to a gene. The germline gives CDR1 LNHDA, CDR2 SQIVND (reference sequence). The CDR3 sequence is 15 residues long. The CDR3: CASSTDWTGGSGYTF. The CDR3 DNA reads as TGTGCCAGTAGTACGGATTGGACAGGGGGAAGTGGCTACACCTTC. Filled out from reference TRBV19 and TRBJ1-2, the complete variable domain reads DGGITQSPKYLFRKEGQNVTLSCEQNLNHDAMYWYRQDPGQGLRLIYYSQIVNDFQKGDIAEGYSVSREKKESFPLTVTSAQKNPTAFYLCASSTDWTGGSGYTFGSGTRLTVV.

This clone was seen once. The rearrangement uses TRBV5-1 and TRBJ2-2; possibly TRBD1 for D (5 bases). Trimming removed 0 bases from V and 4 bases from J, with 10 bases in between. Germline assignment: CDR1 SGHRS and CDR2 YFSETQ. The CDR3 length is 15 residues. The CDR3 DNA reads as TGCGCCAGCAGCTTGGATGGGGCGCGCACCGGGGAGCTGTTTTTT. Amino acid sequence: CASSLDGARTGELFF. The entire variable domain, with the rest obtained from reference TRBV5-1 and TRBJ2-2, is as follows: KAGVTQTPRYLIKTRGQQVTLSCSPISGHRSVSWYQQTPGQGLQFLFEYFSETQRNKGNFPGRFSGRQFSNSRSEMNVSTLELGDSALYLCASSLDGARTGELFFGEGSRLTVL.

The chain recombines TRBV9 with TRBJ2-4; 8 bases are a match to TRBD1. Trimming took 4 bases from V and 7 from J; bases not matched to a gene: 16. The CDR3 sequence is 17 residues long. The germline V gene has CDR1 SGDLS and CDR2 YYNGEE. The DNA for the CDR3 is TGTGCCAGCAGCCCCGGGCCTGGACAGGGTGTGGGTAACATTCAGTACTTC. This encodes CASSPGPGQGVGNIQYF. The variable domain in full, with the rest retrieved from reference TRBV9 and TRBJ2-4, is DSGVTQTPKHLITATGQRVTLRCSPRSGDLSVYWYQQSLDQGLQFLIQYYNGEERAKGNILERFSAQQFPDLHSELNLSSLELGDSALYFCASSPGPGQGVGNIQYFGAGTRLSVL.